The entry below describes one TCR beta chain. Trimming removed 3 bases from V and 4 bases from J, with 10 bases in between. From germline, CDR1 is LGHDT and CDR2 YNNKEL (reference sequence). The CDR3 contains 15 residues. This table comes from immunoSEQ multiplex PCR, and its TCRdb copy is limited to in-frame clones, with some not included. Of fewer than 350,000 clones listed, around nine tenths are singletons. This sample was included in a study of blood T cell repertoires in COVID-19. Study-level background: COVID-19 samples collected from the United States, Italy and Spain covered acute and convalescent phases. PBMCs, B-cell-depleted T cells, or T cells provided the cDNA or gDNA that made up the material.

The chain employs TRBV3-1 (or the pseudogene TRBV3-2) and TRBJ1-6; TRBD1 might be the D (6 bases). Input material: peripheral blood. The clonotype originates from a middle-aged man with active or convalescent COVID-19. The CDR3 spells CASSQATGYNSPLHF. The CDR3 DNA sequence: TGTGCCAGCAGCCAGGCTACAGGGTATAATTCACCCCTCCACTTT.